One and the same sample provided the 26 T cell receptor beta chains below, sequenced in a study of response to subunit inactivated influenza vaccine. TCRdb re-called the RT-PCR reads through MiXCR, storing one row per CDR3 protein. The repertoire includes roughly 630,000 distinct CDR3 sequences, 11% to 15% of them detected once, and roughly 7.2% sits in the top ten. The sample was PBMCs from blood, taken less than 15 days before vaccination. These receptors came from a man aged 50-59 years who received an inactivated influenza vaccine.

There are a few counts of this clonotype. The rearrangement uses TRBV11-2 and TRBJ2-1; D not resolved. CDR1 and CDR2 (germline): SGHAT, FQNNGV. There are 14 residues in the CDR3. Trimming left V 3 bases short and J 0 bases short, with 6 bases between. The DNA of the CDR3 is TGTGCCAGCAGCTTTGGACCCTCCTACAATGAGCAGTTCTTC. This encodes CASSFGPSYNEQFF.

This clonotype occurred a few times. The gene calls are TRBV2 and TRBJ2-7; weak D call: TRBD1 (6 bases). The ends were cut back, 7 bases at V and 5 bases at J, with 12 bases in the middle. The CDR3 contains 12 residues. Per the germline V gene, CDR1 is SNHLY and CDR2 is FYNNEI. The CDR3 DNA reads as TGTGCCAGCAATCCCCAGGGGAACGAGCAGTACTTC. It yields the protein CASNPQGNEQYF.

This clonotype came up many times. J is TRBJ1-2 and V is TRBV14; D is unclear. V was cut by 4 bases and J by 1 base, with 16 bases left in between. The CDR3 extends over 16 amino acids. CDR1 and CDR2 from the germline V gene are SGHDN and FVKESK. CDR3 in DNA: TGTGCCAGCAGCCCGAATGACATGTGGATTAACTATGGCTACACCTTC. Its translation: CASSPNDMWINYGYTF.

A few counts support this clonotype. V usage is TRBV28 and J usage is TRBJ2-7; TRBD1 agrees at 7 bases. In germline, CDR1 is MDHEN, CDR2 SYDVKM. The J segment lost 2 bases and the V segment lost 6 bases, leaving 4 bases of the junction unmatched. The CDR3 length is 13 residues. For the CDR3, the DNA is TGTGCCAGCAGAACACAGGGGACCTACGAGCAGTACTTC. Amino acid sequence: CASRTQGTYEQYF.

This clonotype has more than one count but fewer than ten. One junction end does not reproduce the germline sequence, and a read error may be involved. The rearrangement uses TRBV7-7 and TRBJ2-2, with D tentatively TRBD2 (6 bases). The V gene's germline CDR1 is SSHAT and CDR2 FNYEAQ (reference sequence). CDR3 size: 16 residues. CDR3 amino acids: CASSLGGTENTGELFF. The CDR3, as DNA: TGTGCTAGCAGCTTAGGAGGGACTGAGAACACCGGGGAGCTGTTTTTT.

The rearrangement uses TRBV5-6 and TRBJ2-7; D unresolved. Trimming shortened V by 2 bases and J by 4 bases, and 7 bases separated the two germline ends. Germline CDR1 SGHDT, CDR2 YYEEEE. The CDR3 sequence is 12 residues long. As DNA, the CDR3 is TGTGCCAGCAGCTTTTTTGAGTACGAGCAGTACTTC. It encodes CASSFFEYEQYF.

This clonotype was seen a handful of times. V usage is TRBV10-2 and J usage is TRBJ1-5; D not certain. Trimming shortened V by 1 base and J by 3 bases, and 4 bases separated the two germline ends. The CDR3 length is 13 residues. Looked up from germline, CDR1 is WSHSY and CDR2 is SAAADI. The CDR3 DNA is TGCGCCAGCAGTGAGTTTAACAATCAGCCCCAGCATTTT. It yields the protein CASSEFNNQPQHF.

The genes are TRBV28 and TRBJ2-5, with no clear D. The CDR3 spans 14 residues. V was trimmed by 2 bases and J by 0 bases, leaving 7 bases between them. CDR1 is MDHEN, CDR2 SYDVKM, per germline. The CDR3 DNA is TGTGCCAGCAGTTTACCTGCGTACCAAGAGACCCAGTACTTC. It is translated as CASSLPAYQETQYF.

The table lists this clonotype with a few counts. The rearrangement joins TRBV7-2 to TRBJ2-3, with D uncertain. CDR3 size: 14 residues. Trimming shortened V by 5 bases and J by 0 bases, and 9 bases separated the two germline ends. Germline CDR1 SGHTA, CDR2 FQGNSA. CDR3 loop: CASSPPYSTDTQYF. In nucleotides, the CDR3 is TGTGCCAGCAGCCCCCCATACAGCACAGATACGCAGTATTTT.

The chain uses TRBV5-6 and TRBJ2-3; 10 nucleotides agree with TRBD1. The V and J ends lost 0 bases and 2 bases, in that order; junction bases with no gene match: 12. The length of the CDR3 is 19 residues. Germline V gives CDR1 SGHDT, CDR2 YYEEEE. CDR3 coding DNA: TGTGCCAGCAGCTTGGCGGTGGCAAGGGGACAGGGGAACACAGATACGCAGTATTTT. Its translation is CASSLAVARGQGNTDTQYF.

This rearrangement joins TRBV11-1 to TRBJ2-1, with 12 nucleotides matching TRBD2. Germline loops: CDR1 SGHAT, CDR2 FQDESV (reference sequence). The CDR3 consists of 18 residues. V shed 6 bases and J 3 bases; nucleotides not matched to a gene: 12. CDR3 nucleotides: TGTGCCAGCAGAACCGGGACTAGCGGGCCCCCGGACTACAATGAGCAGTTCTTC. Its translation: CASRTGTSGPPDYNEQFF.

The chain recombines TRBV7-2 with TRBJ2-4, with a possible D match to TRBD1 (6 bases). Per germline, CDR1 SGHTA and CDR2 FQGNSA. V gave up 5 bases and J gave up 1 base, with 18 bases separating them. CDR3 length: 17 amino acids. The CDR3 region is CASSPQGGVAAKNIQYF. DNA of the CDR3: TGTGCCAGCAGCCCCCAAGGGGGAGTCGCCGCCAAAAACATTCAGTACTTC. Full variable domain (rest looked up from reference TRBV7-2 and TRBJ2-4): GAGVSQSPSNKVTEKGKDVELRCDPISGHTALYWYRQSLGQGLEFLIYFQGNSAPDKSGLPSDRFSAERTGGSVSTLTIQRTQQEDSAVYLCASSPQGGVAAKNIQYFGAGTRLSVL.

The chain links TRBV21-1 to TRBJ1-3; TRBD1 reflects the table's D call only, with no check against the DNA. TRBV21-1 represents a pseudogene. The CDR3 covers 15 residues. The CDR3 region is CAIWDSFRSGNTIYF. The DNA of the CDR3 is TGTGCCATCTGGGACAGCTTTCGCTCTGGAAACACCATATATTTT.

In regard to this clonotype: A much larger clone sits a single nucleotide away, making a read error possible. V is TRBV12-3 or TRBV12-4 and J is TRBJ2-7; D may be TRBD1 (6 bases). The CDR3 length is 13 residues. CDR3 sequence (DNA): TGTGCCAGCAGTAGAACAGGGCCCTACGAGGAGTACTTC. It yields the protein CASSRTGPYEEYF.

This clonotype was counted between two and nine times. This sequence joins TRBV28 and TRBJ2-7; 10 nucleotides align to TRBD1. The V gene's germline CDR1 is MDHEN and CDR2 SYDVKM. CDR3 length equals 13 residues. Unmatched junction bases numbered 2, after V lost 4 bases and J lost 5 bases. CDR3: CASSSGQGNEQYF. The CDR3 coding sequence is TGTGCCAGCAGTTCGGGACAGGGGAACGAGCAGTACTTC. The variable domain in full, completed from reference TRBV28 and TRBJ2-7, reads DVKVTQSSRYLVKRTGEKVFLECVQDMDHENMFWYRQDPGLGLRLIYFSYDVKMKEKGDIPEGYSVSREKKERFSLILESASTNQTSMYLCASSSGQGNEQYFGPGTRLTVT.

V gene TRBV7-8 combines with J gene TRBJ2-3, with TRBD2 matching 8 bases. Germline V gene data show CDR1 as SGHVS and CDR2 as FQNEAQ. V gave up 5 bases and J gave up 10 bases; unmatched junction bases: 14. There are 15 residues in the CDR3. CDR3 region: CASSSTSGGRSPQYF. The CDR3 DNA follows: TGTGCCAGCAGCAGCACTAGCGGAGGGCGGTCACCGCAGTATTTT. Full variable domain (remainder filled in from reference TRBV7-8 and TRBJ2-3): GAGVSQSPRYKVAKRGQDVALRCDPISGHVSLFWYQQALGQGPEFLTYFQNEAQLDKSGLPSDRFFAERPEGSVSTLKIQRTQQEDSAVYLCASSSTSGGRSPQYFGPGTRLTVL.

The chain couples TRBV11-2 to TRBJ2-5; 12 nucleotides agree with TRBD2. The CDR3 is 18 amino acids. Germline CDR1 SGHAT, CDR2 FQNNGV. With V trimmed by 4 bases and J by 2 bases, 11 bases remained unmatched. The CDR3 loop is CASSSQKLAGGPQETQYF. The DNA for the CDR3 is TGTGCCAGCAGCTCCCAGAAACTAGCGGGGGGCCCACAAGAGACCCAGTACTTC.

This clonotype was recorded a few times. The rearrangement links TRBV5-1 to TRBJ2-7, with 7 bases lining up with TRBD1. This CDR3 is 16 amino acids long. Trimming removed 4 bases from V and 6 bases from J; junction bases left unmatched: 16. From germline, CDR1 is SGHRS and CDR2 YFSETQ. CDR3 loop: CASSPKIRDSHGEQYF. The CDR3, as DNA: TGCGCCAGCAGCCCGAAGATCCGGGACAGTCACGGCGAGCAGTACTTC.

J is TRBJ1-2 and V is TRBV4-3, with D unresolved. The CDR3 is made up of 14 amino acids. CDR1 and CDR2 from the germline V gene are LGHNA and YSLEER. Trimming took 0 bases from V and 2 from J, leaving 7 bases between them. The CDR3 spells CASSQDPGNYGYTF. In DNA form, the CDR3 reads TGCGCCAGCAGCCAAGATCCGGGAAACTATGGCTACACCTTC.

The table lists this clonotype with a few counts. The junction differs from germline at one of its ends, possibly a read error. The V and J genes are TRBV6-1 and TRBJ1-2; perhaps TRBD1 as D (6 bases). The CDR3 loop spans 13 amino acids. Looked up from germline, CDR1 is MNHNS and CDR2 is SASEGT. The CDR3 is CASSAGTSLRANF. The CDR3 DNA reads as TGTGCCAGCAGCGCAGGGACATCCCTTCGAGCGAACTTC.

The table lists this clonotype with a few counts. The genes are TRBV5-1 and TRBJ2-3, with TRBD2 identical over 9 bases. CDR1 and CDR2 (germline): SGHRS, YFSETQ. V trimming: 2 bases; J trimming: 1 base; junction bases outside the gene matches: 5. The CDR3 runs to 16 residues. CDR3 amino acids: CASSFSGGPRTDTQYF. CDR3 bases: TGCGCCAGCAGCTTTAGCGGGGGCCCCCGCACAGATACGCAGTATTTT.

The gene calls are TRBV10-3 and TRBJ1-2; D unclear. V lost 10 bases and J 7 bases, leaving 16 bases between the germline ends. Germline CDR1 is ENHRY and CDR2 is SYGVKD. The CDR3 extends over 12 amino acids. The CDR3 loop is CATRRPDLGYTF. The CDR3 bases are TGTGCCACCCGAAGGCCAGACCTTGGCTACACCTTC.

This chain connects TRBV7-6 to TRBJ2-3, with D hard to call. Deletions cut 4 bases from V and 1 base from J, with 12 bases between. Per the germline V gene, CDR1 is SGHVS and CDR2 is FNYEAQ. The CDR3 spans 15 residues. In nucleotides, the CDR3 is TGTGCCAGCAGCTACATCGGAGCCCGCACAGATACGCAGTATTTT. Its protein product is CASSYIGARTDTQYF.

A single count supports this clonotype. A much larger clone lies a single base off, so this may be a read error. Because it lacks the conserved phenylalanine or tryptophan at the end, this CDR3 is likely a read error. The rearrangement uses TRBV7-2 and TRBJ2-3; D may match TRBD1 or TRBD2 (6 bases each). The CDR3 is 15 residues long. Germline CDR1 and CDR2: SGHTA and FQGNSA. V was pared by 2 bases and J by 4 bases, with 13 bases between. In DNA, the CDR3 is TGTGCCAGCAGCTTATCAGCCGGGGGCGCAGATACGCAGTATGTT. It translates to CASSLSAGGADTQYV.

The table lists this clonotype with a few counts. The chain recombines TRBV24-1 with TRBJ2-3; 8 bases agree with TRBD2. The V gene's germline CDR1 is KGHDR and CDR2 SFDVKD. CDR3 length: 15 amino acids. Unmatched junction bases numbered 12, after V lost 4 bases and J lost 10 bases. The CDR3 DNA reads as TGTGCCACCAGTGAACCTTCTAGCGGGCTCGTCGCGCAGTATTTT. It encodes CATSEPSSGLVAQYF.

To note about this clonotype: One end of the junction fails to match germline, which may point to a read error. V is TRBV3-1 and J is TRBJ2-5; no definite D call. The CDR3 extends over 11 amino acids. Germline V gene data show CDR1 as LGHDT and CDR2 as YNNKEL (reference sequence). The CDR3 DNA reads as TGTGCCAGCAGCCATCAGCCACTCCTTTGCTTC. Protein sequence: CASSHQPLLCF.